This T cell receptor (beta chain) came from a study of blood T cell repertoires in COVID-19. The overall study: Acute and convalescent COVID-19 specimens originated in the United States, Italy and Spain.

The data were produced by immunoSEQ multiplex PCR, yet TCRdb's version contains in-frame clones alone and is incomplete. The sample comprises some 29,000 clones, less than 90% of which are singletons, and approximately 9.4% rests with the top ten. The J segment lost 3 bases and the V segment lost 4 bases, leaving 9 bases of the junction unmatched. Germline V gene sequence: CDR1 LGHNA, CDR2 YNFKEQ. The CDR3 sequence is 16 residues long. Sequenced sample: peripheral blood. The V gene is TRBV4-2, the J gene TRBJ2-1; 7 bases match TRBD2. This receptor was obtained from a man older than 75 with active COVID-19. CDR3 region: CASSLQKGLYYNEQFF. In nucleotides, the CDR3 is TGTGCCAGCAGCCTACAGAAGGGACTATACTACAATGAGCAGTTCTTC.